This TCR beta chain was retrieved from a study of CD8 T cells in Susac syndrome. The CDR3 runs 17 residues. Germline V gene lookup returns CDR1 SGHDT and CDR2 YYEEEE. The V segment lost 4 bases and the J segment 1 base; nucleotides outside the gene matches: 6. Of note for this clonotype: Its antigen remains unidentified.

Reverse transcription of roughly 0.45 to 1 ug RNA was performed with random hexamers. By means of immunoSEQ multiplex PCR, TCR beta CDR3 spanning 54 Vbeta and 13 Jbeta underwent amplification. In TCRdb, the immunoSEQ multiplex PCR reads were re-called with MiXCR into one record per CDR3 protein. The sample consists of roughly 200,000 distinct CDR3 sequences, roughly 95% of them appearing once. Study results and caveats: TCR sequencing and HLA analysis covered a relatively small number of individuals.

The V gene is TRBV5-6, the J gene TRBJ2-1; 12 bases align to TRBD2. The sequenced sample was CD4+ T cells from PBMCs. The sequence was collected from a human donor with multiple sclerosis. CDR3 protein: CASSQGLAGNSYNEQFF. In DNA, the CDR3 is TGTGCCAGCAGCCAAGGACTAGCGGGGAATTCCTACAATGAGCAGTTCTTC.